A selection of T cell receptor beta chains follows, all from one sample in a study of cytomegalovirus exposure and HLA in healthy donors. Profiling relied on immunoSEQ multiplex PCR, and the TCRdb table lists in-frame clones only, not all of them. The table records 190,000 or so clones, less than 85% of them present only once. The sequenced sample consisted of PBMCs. Receptors originate from a boy between 5 and 17 years old in good health and CMV-seronegative. Each CDR3 is given with its conserved first and last residue. The D gene is left open where the match is weak. The listing skips clone size in some rows; elsewhere it reads once, few, many or a size class.

v_gene	j_gene	abundance	d_gene	CDR3nt	CDR3aa
TRBV4-2	TRBJ2-2	.	.	TGTGCCAGCAGCCGGGAGGTTTGGGGCACCGGGGAGCTGTTTTTT	CASSREVWGTGELFF
TRBV6-5	TRBJ1-4	.	.	TGTGCCAGCAGTTACTGGGGCAATGAAAAACTGTTTTTT	CASSYWGNEKLFF
TRBV18	TRBJ2-7	.	.	TGTGCCAGCTCCCCACCCCGCCGGTACGAGCAGTACTTC	CASSPPRRYEQYF
TRBV7-2	TRBJ2-5	.	TRBD2	TGTGCCAGCAGCCGTACTAGCGGTGAGACCCAGTACTTC	CASSRTSGETQYF
TRBV4-2	TRBJ1-2	few	TRBD1	TGTGCCAGCAGCCAAGAAGTTCTTCGACAGGGTAATGGCTACACCTTC	CASSQEVLRQGNGYTF
TRBV19	TRBJ2-7	.	TRBD1	TGTGCCAGTAGTATACGGTTGGACAGGGTCTACGAGCAGTACTTC	CASSIRLDRVYEQYF
TRBV7-9	TRBJ1-4	.	.	TGTTCCAGCAGCATCCCGACGTTACAGGCTAATGAAAAACTGTTTTTT	CSSSIPTLQANEKLFF
TRBV6-6	TRBJ1-2	few	.	TGTGCCAGCAGTTACACCGACCTGACAGGAAGCTATGGCTACACCTTC	CASSYTDLTGSYGYTF
TRBV7-9	TRBJ1-2	.	TRBD1	TGTGCCAGCAGCTTTAAACCGGGACAGAACTATGGCTACACCTTC	CASSFKPGQNYGYTF
TRBV2	TRBJ1-2	.	TRBD1	TGTGCCAGCAGGATGACAGGGGGCAATGGCTACACCTTC	CASRMTGGNGYTF
TRBV7-9	TRBJ2-7	.	.	TGTTCCAGCAGCCAACAGGGCTACGAGCAGTACTTC	CSSSQQGYEQYF
TRBV21-1	TRBJ2-7	.	.	TGTGCCAGCAGCAAAGCGCGGGGGGACAGTTCCTACGAGCAGTACTTC	CASSKARGDSSYEQYF
TRBV30	TRBJ1-1	.	TRBD1	TGTGCCTGGGCATTCGGACAGGGGGACATGAACACTGAAGCTTTCTTT	CAWAFGQGDMNTEAFF
TRBV6-5	TRBJ1-1	.	.	TGTGCCAGCAGTTACGGTTACAGGACCCGGGCTGAAGCTTTCTTT	CASSYGYRTRAEAFF
TRBV5-1	TRBJ2-2	.	.	TGCGCCAGCAGCTTGCAACAGGGAGCCACCGGGGAGCTGTTTTTT	CASSLQQGATGELFF
TRBV25-1	TRBJ2-3	.	.	TGTGCCAGCAGTGAATTTGGCAGTCGCACAGATACGCAGTATTTT	CASSEFGSRTDTQYF
TRBV7-6	TRBJ2-3	once	TRBD2	TGTGCCAGCAGCTTAGATAGCGGGAGAGCCGGAGATACGCAGTATTTT	CASSLDSGRAGDTQYF
TRBV7-8	TRBJ2-7	.	.	TGTGCCAGCAGGCCCCCGGGACACGCTTCCCACGAGCAGTACTTC	CASRPPGHASHEQYF
TRBV18	TRBJ1-1	.	.	TGTGCCAGCTCAGCCCCGGGACTGGTGGCGGATGAAGCTTTCTTT	CASSAPGLVADEAFF
TRBV30	TRBJ1-2	.	TRBD1	TGTGCCTGGACGAAGGGGGCGGGCTACACCTTC	CAWTKGAGYTF
TRBV5-4	TRBJ1-2	once	.	TGTGCCAGCAGAGCCACAGGCGCCTATGGCTACACCTTC	CASRATGAYGYTF
TRBV6-1	TRBJ2-5	.	TRBD1	TGTGCCAGCAGTGCCCGTGGGGACAGGGGAGAGACCCAGTACTTC	CASSARGDRGETQYF
TRBV11-2	TRBJ2-1	once	.	TGTGCCAGCAGCGACGGGGGACTGTTCGAATACAATGAGCAGTTCTTC	CASSDGGLFEYNEQFF
TRBV7-3	TRBJ2-3	.	TRBD2	TGTGCCAGCAGCTTAACTAGCGGGTGGGCAGATACGCAGTATTTT	CASSLTSGWADTQYF
TRBV6-1	TRBJ1-2	.	TRBD1	TGTGCCAGCAGAGAACAGGGGGGAATCGATGGCTACACCTTC	CASREQGGIDGYTF
TRBV14	TRBJ2-1	.	TRBD2	TGTGCCAGCAGCCAGGACCCGGGCGGGAGGGCCTACAATGAGCAGTTCTTC	CASSQDPGGRAYNEQFF
TRBV30	TRBJ1-2	.	TRBD1	TGTGCCTGGAGTCCTGACAGGGGGCATCATGGCTACACCTTC	CAWSPDRGHHGYTF
TRBV7-9	TRBJ2-6	.	TRBD1	TGTGCCAGCAGCTTAGTGACTACAGGGGACCGCTCTGGGGCCAACGTCCTGACTTTC	CASSLVTTGDRSGANVLTF
TRBV6-5	TRBJ2-3	.	TRBD2	TGTGCCATCCGGAGCGGGAGTACAGATACGCAGTATTTT	CAIRSGSTDTQYF
TRBV29-1	TRBJ1-2	.	TRBD1	TGCAGCGATGGACAGGGGGAAGGCTACACCTTC	CSDGQGEGYTF
TRBV30	TRBJ2-1	.	TRBD2	TGTGCCTGGAGTGTATGGGGCCCCGGGGTTAGGACTAGCGGTTACAATGAGCAGTTCTTC	CAWSVWGPGVRTSGYNEQFF
TRBV6-1	TRBJ2-1	.	TRBD1	TGTGCCAGCAGTGTAGGACAGGGATCCTACAATGAGCAGTTCTTC	CASSVGQGSYNEQFF
TRBV6-6	TRBJ2-3	.	TRBD1	TGTGCCAGCAGTTACTTCGGACAGGGCCCAGATACGCAGTATTTT	CASSYFGQGPDTQYF
TRBV19	TRBJ1-2	.	TRBD1	TGTGCCAGTAGTTTAAGCCAGGGGGCAGGCTACACCTTC	CASSLSQGAGYTF
TRBV5-4	TRBJ1-2	once	TRBD1	TGTGCCAGCAGCCCCCAAGGACAGGGACTCTATGGCTACACCTTC	CASSPQGQGLYGYTF
TRBV19	TRBJ1-6	.	.	TGTGCCAGTAGTGAGGCTCCCAATAATTCACCCCTCCACTTT	CASSEAPNNSPLHF
TRBV9	TRBJ2-2	.	TRBD2	TGTGCCAGCAGCGTAGCGGCTAGCGGGAGGGGGGGAACCGGGGAGCTGTTTTTT	CASSVAASGRGGTGELFF
TRBV9	TRBJ1-2	.	TRBD1	TGTGCCAGCAGCTCCAGAATACAGGGGGGCTATGGCTACACCTTC	CASSSRIQGGYGYTF
TRBV4-3	TRBJ2-7	once	.	TGCGCCAGCAGCCACATACAGGGATCAGGCGAGCAGTACTTC	CASSHIQGSGEQYF
TRBV7-9	TRBJ1-1	.	.	TGTGCCAGCAGCTCCACTCCCCGGGGATACACTGAAGCTTTCTTT	CASSSTPRGYTEAFF
TRBV10-3	TRBJ1-5	once	.	TGTGCCATCAGTGAATACAATCAACCCCAGCATTTT	CAISEYNQPQHF
TRBV6-5	TRBJ1-6	.	TRBD1	TGTGCCAGCAGCCGCGGACAGGGTAGTTCACCCCTCCACTTT	CASSRGQGSSPLHF
TRBV4-1	TRBJ1-4	once	.	TGCGCCAGCAGCCAAGCGGAGGAGGAGGAAAAACTGTTTTTT	CASSQAEEEEKLFF